The 23 T cell receptor beta chains below come from one sample, sequenced in a study of regulatory T cells in long-lasting Graves disease. Both iRepertoire HTBI primers and Arm-PCR of CDR3 regions were used to build the TCR beta libraries. TCRdb passed the multiplex PCR reads through MiXCR, listing each CDR3 protein once. The sample lists over 650,000 distinct CDR3 sequences; approximately 31% were seen once. Time point indicated: persistent/refractory GD, antithyroid drugs over 5 years with positive TRAb. Construction of the TCR library relied on RNA isolated from PBMCs. The sample was peripheral blood mononuclear cells (PBMCs), taken when the disease was refractory, from a patient treated with antithyroid drugs. The receptor set was obtained from a female donor with Graves disease.

The chain couples TRBV14 to TRBJ2-7, with D unresolved. Trimming removed 0 bases at V and 3 bases at J, with 12 bases between. The CDR3 is 15 amino acids. Germline loops: CDR1 SGHDN, CDR2 FVKESK. As DNA, the CDR3 is TGTGCCAGCAGCCAAGAGTGGTCTAGTATCTACGAGCAGTACTTC. It is translated as CASSQEWSSIYEQYF. Complete variable domain (other parts from reference TRBV14 and TRBJ2-7): EAGVTQFPSHSVIEKGQTVTLRCDPISGHDNLYWYRRVMGKEIKFLLHFVKESKQDESGMPNNRFLAERTGGTYSTLKVQPAELEDSGVYFCASSQEWSSIYEQYFGPGTRLTVT.

This clonotype has only a few counts. The V gene is TRBV19, the J gene TRBJ2-7; weak D call: TRBD2 (6 bases). The CDR3 has 14 residues. Per germline, CDR1 LNHDA and CDR2 SQIVND (reference sequence). Trimming took 5 bases from V and 4 from J, leaving 15 bases between them. CDR3 sequence reads: CASSQGAGMYEQYF. As DNA, the CDR3 is TGTGCCAGTAGTCAAGGCGCGGGGATGTACGAGCAGTACTTC.

V usage is TRBV20-1 and J usage is TRBJ1-3; D is undetermined. Germline CDR1 is DFQATT and CDR2 is SNEGSKA (reference sequence). V lost 0 bases, J lost 2 bases, and 11 bases lay in between. CDR3 length equals 15 residues. The CDR3 coding sequence is TGCAGTGCTAGAGATAGGCGAGTAACTGGAAACACCATATATTTT. Its protein is CSARDRRVTGNTIYF.

The V gene is TRBV7-9, the J gene TRBJ1-1; D gene unclear. From germline, CDR1 is SEHNR and CDR2 FQNEAQ (reference sequence). The CDR3 totals 13 residues. The V gene lost 5 bases and the J gene lost 3 bases, with 10 bases spanning the gap. Written as DNA, the CDR3 is TGTGCCAGCAGCCCCCCCGCATACACTGAAGCTTTCTTT. This gives the protein CASSPPAYTEAFF.

This clonotype was counted between two and nine times. The genes are TRBV30 and TRBJ1-6; 8 bases are shared with TRBD1. J was trimmed by 9 bases and V by 0 bases; bases with no gene match: 7. The CDR3 totals 15 residues. CDR1 GTSNPN and CDR2 SVGIG come from the germline V gene (reference sequence). CDR3 bases: TGTGCCTGGAGTGTACCGGACAGGGTGGGTTCACCCCTCCACTTT. Translated, it gives CAWSVPDRVGSPLHF.

The rearrangement uses TRBV28 and TRBJ1-1; TRBD1 agrees at 8 bases. The length of the CDR3 is 15 residues. V shed 5 bases and J 11 bases; nucleotides not matched to a gene: 16. Germline V gives CDR1 MDHEN, CDR2 SYDVKM. CDR3 loop: CASSITGGTSRKAFF. The CDR3 region has the DNA TGTGCCAGCAGTATAACAGGGGGAACATCCCGGAAGGCTTTCTTT.

The chain carries TRBV5-5 and TRBJ1-5; tentative D call: TRBD1 (5 bases). V gave up 4 bases and J gave up 1 base, with 24 bases separating them. The CDR3 covers 19 residues. The germline gives CDR1 SGHKS, CDR2 YYEKEE (reference sequence). The CDR3 region has the DNA TGTGCCAGCAGCGATGGAATCCGGGGCGCGAGGTTAAGCAATCAGCCCCAGCATTTT. Its translation is CASSDGIRGARLSNQPQHF.

V and J are TRBV19 and TRBJ2-5, with D maybe TRBD1 (5 bases). Trimming shortened V by 5 bases and J by 1 base, and 14 bases separated the two germline ends. The CDR3 has 15 amino acids. The germline gives CDR1 LNHDA, CDR2 SQIVND (reference sequence). CDR3 coding DNA: TGTGCCAGTAGTCCCCGACAGATTCCCCAAGAGACCCAGTACTTC. The encoded protein is CASSPRQIPQETQYF.

This clonotype showed up many times. The chain recombines TRBV12-3 or TRBV12-4 with TRBJ1-1, with D unclear. Trimming removed 7 bases at V and 10 bases at J, with 19 bases between. The CDR3 runs 13 residues. CDR3 in amino acids: CASTPKSGGSAFF. CDR3 DNA: TGTGCCAGCACCCCAAAGTCAGGTGGATCAGCTTTCTTT.

The J gene is TRBJ2-5, the V gene TRBV6-5; D is tentatively TRBD1 or TRBD2 (5 bases each). The CDR3 runs 15 residues. The ends were cut back, 0 bases at V and 3 bases at J, with 11 bases in the middle. Germline CDR1 is MNHEY and CDR2 is SVGAGI. The CDR3 DNA reads as TGTGCCAGCAGTTACTCGGCGCAGGGAGAAGAGACCCAGTACTTC. Its protein is CASSYSAQGEETQYF.

This clonotype has a count of ten or more. The chain combines TRBV7-2 with TRBJ1-1, with 11 positions matching TRBD1. Germline trimming cut 5 bases from V and 4 bases from J; bases unmatched to any gene: 6. The CDR3 has 15 amino acids. Germline CDR1 and CDR2: SGHTA and FQGNSA. CDR3 region: CASSPRGTGGTEAFF. CDR3 nucleotides: TGTGCCAGCAGCCCTCGAGGGACAGGGGGCACTGAAGCTTTCTTT.

V and J are TRBV3-1 and TRBJ2-6; D is unclear. V was shortened by 0 bases and J by 0 bases, with 3 bases between the two germline ends. Per the germline V gene, CDR1 is LGHDT and CDR2 is YNNKEL (reference sequence). This CDR3 has 15 amino acids. Here the CDR3 reads CASSQENSGANVLTF. The CDR3 coding sequence is TGTGCCAGCAGCCAAGAAAACTCTGGGGCCAACGTCCTGACTTTC.

This clonotype was observed many times. V is TRBV12-3 or TRBV12-4 and J is TRBJ2-2; unclear D gene. This CDR3 spans 11 amino acids. The ends were cut back, 5 bases at V and 9 bases at J, with 7 bases in the middle. The CDR3 DNA reads as TGTGCCAGCAGTATCGGCAGGGAGCTGTTTTTT. The encoded protein is CASSIGRELFF.

The V gene is TRBV6-1, the J gene TRBJ2-2; no definite D call. The V and J ends lost 2 bases and 4 bases respectively, with 8 bases between them. The CDR3 is 14 residues long. Germline V gene sequence: CDR1 MNHNS, CDR2 SASEGT. The CDR3 sequence: CASSELQSTGELFF. Here the CDR3 DNA reads TGTGCCAGCAGTGAACTACAGAGCACCGGGGAGCTGTTTTTT.

V usage is TRBV13 and J usage is TRBJ1-2; TRBD1 aligns across 7 bases. This CDR3 has 14 residues. Trimming cost V 5 bases and J 2 bases; bases outside gene matches: 5. Germline values: CDR1 PRHDT, CDR2 FYEKMQ (reference sequence). The CDR3 here is CASSRRGANYGYTF. The CDR3 DNA follows: TGTGCCAGCAGCCGCAGGGGGGCAAACTATGGCTACACCTTC.

Points on this clonotype: Its ends do not fully match the called genes, so a read error is possible. J is TRBJ1-4 and V is TRBV6-1; 7 nucleotides agree with TRBD1. This CDR3 is built from 14 residues. CDR1 and CDR2 from the germline V gene are MNHNS and SASEGT. The CDR3 DNA reads TGTGCCAGCAGGGAAGACAGGGATGGTGAAGAACTGTTTTTT. Protein product: CASREDRDGEELFF.

The chain joins TRBV7-9 to TRBJ1-1; D is unresolved. Germline V gives CDR1 SEHNR, CDR2 FQNEAQ (reference sequence). Trimming pared 1 base from V and 4 bases from J, leaving 7 bases between. The CDR3 is 13 residues long. CDR3 DNA: TGTGCCAGCAGCTTAGTGTACTCCACTGAAGCTTTCTTT. Translation: CASSLVYSTEAFF.

Comments on this clonotype: This may stem from a read error, because a much larger clone lies one nucleotide away. V and J are TRBV12-3 or TRBV12-4 and TRBJ2-4, with 9 nucleotides matching TRBD1. The V gene end was trimmed by 6 bases and the J gene end by 11 bases; junction bases not matched to a gene: 5. CDR3 length: 12 residues. The CDR3 DNA reads as TGTGCCAGCAGCGACAGGGGGGGAGTTCAGTACTTC. Protein: CASSDRGGVQYF.

The rearrangement links TRBV11-2 to TRBJ2-7; 9 bases align to TRBD1. The CDR3 is made up of 15 amino acids. Trimming cost V 6 bases and J 5 bases; bases outside gene matches: 11. CDR1 and CDR2 (germline): SGHAT, FQNNGV. The CDR3 is CASRTGGQAFHEQYF. The CDR3 nucleotides are TGTGCCAGCAGAACAGGGGGCCAAGCTTTCCACGAGCAGTACTTC.

This chain uses TRBV5-1 with TRBJ2-2, with D possibly being TRBD2 (6 bases). V was shortened by 1 base and J by 6 bases, with 13 bases between the two germline ends. The CDR3 length is 15 residues. The germline CDR1 and CDR2 sequences are SGHRS and YFSETQ. The CDR3 DNA reads as TGCGCCAGCAGCTTGACCCTGAGGAGGGCCGGGGAGCTGTTTTTT. Translating it yields CASSLTLRRAGELFF.

This clonotype was found a few times. The chain couples TRBV12-3 or TRBV12-4 to TRBJ2-7; D is uncertain. The CDR3 extends over 13 amino acids. V was clipped by 6 bases and J by 0 bases, with 9 bases between them. The CDR3 loop reads CASSTYSSYEQYF. CDR3 nucleotides: TGTGCCAGCAGCACTTACTCCTCCTACGAGCAGTACTTC.

This clonotype was recorded at least ten times. The V call is TRBV2, the J call TRBJ1-2, with D perhaps matching TRBD1 (6 bases). The germline CDR1 and CDR2 sequences are SNHLY and FYNNEI. CDR3 length equals 11 residues. Trimming left V 4 bases short and J 8 bases short, with 8 bases between. The CDR3 loop reads CASSVTGGYTF. CDR3 nucleotide sequence: TGTGCCAGCAGTGTTACAGGGGGCTACACCTTC. Supplemented by reference TRBV2 and TRBJ1-2, the full variable domain reads EPEVTQTPSHQVTQMGQEVILRCVPISNHLYFYWYRQILGQKVEFLVSFYNNEISEKSEIFDDQFSVERPDGSNFTLKIRSTKLEDSAMYFCASSVTGGYTFGSGTRLTVV.

This clonotype occurred many times. The V and J genes are TRBV20-1 and TRBJ2-5; TRBD2 aligns across 9 bases. Germline V lookup: CDR1 DFQATT, CDR2 SNEGSKA (reference sequence). The CDR3 is 15 residues long. Losses at the gene ends were 3 bases for V and 1 base for J; bases not matched to a gene: 6. The CDR3, as DNA: TGCAGTGCTAGTTGGGGGACTAGCCTCCAAGAGACCCAGTACTTC. It is translated as CSASWGTSLQETQYF.